Listed below are T cell receptor beta chains from one sample, sequenced in a study of blood T cell repertoires in COVID-19. Only in-frame clones appear in the TCRdb table, and some are missing; sequencing was by immunoSEQ multiplex PCR. The sample has tens of thousands of clones; around four fifths are singletons. The sequencing sample was made of peripheral blood. The receptors stem from a man older than 75 with acute or convalescent COVID-19. CDR3s include the opening cysteine and the closing phenylalanine or tryptophan. The D gene is left open where the match is weak. The size field is filled for only some rows; it gives once, few, many or a size class.

D gene	clone size	V gene	J gene	CDR3 protein	CDR3 DNA
TRBD2	.	TRBV7-8	TRBJ2-3	CASSWGGGRSDTQYF	TGTGCCAGCAGCTGGGGGGGTGGGAGATCAGATACGCAGTATTTT
.	.	TRBV5-5	TRBJ2-2	CASSLGGPGELFF	TGTGCCAGCAGCTTGGGAGGGCCCGGGGAGCTGTTTTTT
.	.	TRBV12-2	TRBJ1-1	CASPSSGGQGIMNTEAFF	TGTGCAAGTCCCTCTTCTGGGGGACAGGGCATCATGAACACTGAAGCTTTCTTT
TRBD1	once	TRBV3-1/TRBV3-2	TRBJ1-1	CASSPYRGGNTEAFF	TGTGCCAGCAGCCCCTACAGGGGAGGGAACACTGAAGCTTTCTTT
TRBD1	.	TRBV2	TRBJ2-2	CASSGQGTGELFF	TGTGCCAGCAGCGGACAGGGTACCGGGGAGCTGTTTTTT
.	.	TRBV29-1	TRBJ1-1	CSGRPMNTEAFF	TGCAGCGGGAGGCCAATGAACACTGAAGCTTTCTTT
.	.	TRBV4-1	TRBJ2-3	CASNKEGLTDTQYF	TGCGCCAGCAACAAAGAGGGCCTCACAGATACGCAGTATTTT
.	.	TRBV5-1	TRBJ2-5	CASSLTVFQETQYF	TGCGCCAGCAGCCTTACAGTGTTTCAAGAGACCCAGTACTTC
TRBD1	.	TRBV7-3	TRBJ2-2	CASSPSGTGNGELFF	TGTGCCAGCAGCCCCTCTGGGACAGGGAACGGGGAGCTGTTTTTT
.	few	TRBV5-1	TRBJ2-7	CASSLQVGSLYEQYF	TGCGCCAGCAGCTTGCAGGTAGGATCCCTCTACGAGCAGTACTTC
.	.	TRBV19	TRBJ2-4	CASSIIGWTVAKNIQYF	TGTGCCAGTAGTATAATTGGATGGACAGTAGCCAAAAACATTCAGTACTTC
TRBD1	.	TRBV6-5	TRBJ2-2	CASRQGWPGELFF	TGTGCCAGCAGACAGGGGTGGCCCGGGGAGCTGTTTTTT
.	.	TRBV7-2	TRBJ2-5	CASSYLGGQVQETQYF	TGTGCCAGCAGCTACCTCGGGGGGCAAGTACAGGAGACCCAGTACTTC
TRBD1	.	TRBV5-1	TRBJ1-6	CASSLTPGQKTSPLHF	TGCGCCAGCAGCTTGACGCCGGGACAGAAGACTTCACCCCTCCACTTT
TRBD2	.	TRBV19	TRBJ2-4	CASSRLAAAKNIQYF	TGTGCCAGTAGTCGTCTAGCGGCAGCCAAAAACATTCAGTACTTC
.	few	TRBV7-2	TRBJ1-1	CASSLWGGNTEAFF	TGTGCCAGCAGCTTGTGGGGGGGTAACACTGAAGCTTTCTTT
.	.	TRBV19	TRBJ1-2	CASKSGSGANYGYTF	TGTGCCAGTAAGAGTGGGAGTGGTGCTAACTATGGCTACACCTTC
TRBD1	.	TRBV5-4	TRBJ2-3	CASSLARQGATDTQYF	TGTGCCAGCAGCTTGGCGCGACAGGGTGCAACAGATACGCAGTATTTT
.	.	TRBV5-6	TRBJ2-5	CASSFLNSGQQETQYF	TGTGCCAGCAGCTTCCTAAATTCGGGACAACAAGAGACCCAGTACTTC
.	.	TRBV7-2	TRBJ2-2	CASSLVGGAHTGELFF	TGTGCCAGCAGCTTAGTAGGGGGGGCTCACACCGGGGAGCTGTTTTTT
.	few	TRBV29-1	TRBJ1-5	CSVNTNDNQPQHF	TGCAGCGTCAACACGAATGACAATCAGCCCCAGCATTTT
.	.	TRBV15	TRBJ2-3	CATSIVDRDTQYF	TGTGCCACCAGCATTGTCGACAGAGATACGCAGTATTTT
TRBD2	.	TRBV10-1	TRBJ2-5	CASKGSGGRETQYF	TGCGCCAGCAAAGGTAGCGGGGGACGAGAGACCCAGTACTTC
.	.	TRBV11-2	TRBJ2-4	CASSLEVQGQAKIAKNIQYF	TGTGCCAGCAGCTTAGAGGTCCAGGGTCAGGCAAAAATAGCCAAAAACATTCAGTACTTC
.	few	TRBV7-9	TRBJ1-3	CASSLQGSGNTIYF	TGTGCCAGCAGCTTACAGGGCTCTGGAAACACCATATATTTT
.	.	TRBV19	TRBJ1-1	CASSIVWRGRITEAFF	TGTGCCAGTAGTATAGTCTGGAGGGGAAGAATCACTGAAGCTTTCTTT
.	.	TRBV4-2	TRBJ1-1	CASSQRDGGPEAFF	TGTGCCAGCAGCCAGAGAGACGGAGGACCTGAAGCTTTCTTT
.	.	TRBV5-4	TRBJ1-1	CASSPRDTNTEAFF	TGTGCCAGCAGCCCCCGGGACACTAACACTGAAGCTTTCTTT
TRBD2	.	TRBV3-1/TRBV3-2	TRBJ2-5	CASSQGWASGGLTGETQYF	TGTGCCAGCAGCCAAGGATGGGCTAGCGGGGGCCTCACAGGGGAGACCCAGTACTTC
.	.	TRBV3-1/TRBV3-2	TRBJ2-3	CASSRGGLTDTQYF	TGTGCCAGCAGCCGGGGGGGGCTCACAGATACGCAGTATTTT